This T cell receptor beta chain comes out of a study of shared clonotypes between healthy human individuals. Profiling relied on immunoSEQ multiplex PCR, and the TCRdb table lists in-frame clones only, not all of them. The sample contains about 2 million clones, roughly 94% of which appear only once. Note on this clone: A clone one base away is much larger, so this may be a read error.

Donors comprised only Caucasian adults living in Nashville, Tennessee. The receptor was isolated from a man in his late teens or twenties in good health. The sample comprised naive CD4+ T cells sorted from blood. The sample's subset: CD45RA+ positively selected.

The CDR3 is CSAVGFQNTGELFF. The CDR3 DNA sequence: TGCAGCGCTGTGGGGTTCCAGAACACCGGGGAGCTGTTTTTT. The genes are TRBV29-1 and TRBJ2-2, with D unclear. With 7 bases removed from V and 1 base from J, the gap between germline ends came to 13 bases. CDR1 is SQVTM and CDR2 is ANQGSEA in the germline V gene. The CDR3 length is 14 residues.